Listed here is a single TCR beta chain. What it binds is unknown. This entry comes from a study of T-cell memory formation after mild COVID-19. Study outcomes and limitations: Pre-infection memory contained some responding clones, which suggested that cross-reactive memory had joined.

TCRdb fed the 5' RACE reads into MiXCR, producing one record per CDR3 protein. The data contain under 250,000 distinct CDR3 sequences, 8% to 11% of them singletons. Material: PBMCs or a T cell subset sorted from them (not recorded which). The sequence came from a young man who had mild COVID-19 (a few samples of this study predate the infection). Cell type and time point are not known.

CDR3 residues: CASSLEKLAVGELFF. The CDR3 DNA follows: TGTGCCAGCAGCTTAGAGAAGTTAGCGGTCGGGGAGCTGTTTTTT. The V and J genes are TRBV7-6 and TRBJ2-2, with D possibly TRBD2 on 6 matching bases. V lost 1 base, J lost 7 bases, and 13 bases lay in between. Looked up from germline, CDR1 is SGHVS and CDR2 is FNYEAQ. This CDR3 has 15 residues.